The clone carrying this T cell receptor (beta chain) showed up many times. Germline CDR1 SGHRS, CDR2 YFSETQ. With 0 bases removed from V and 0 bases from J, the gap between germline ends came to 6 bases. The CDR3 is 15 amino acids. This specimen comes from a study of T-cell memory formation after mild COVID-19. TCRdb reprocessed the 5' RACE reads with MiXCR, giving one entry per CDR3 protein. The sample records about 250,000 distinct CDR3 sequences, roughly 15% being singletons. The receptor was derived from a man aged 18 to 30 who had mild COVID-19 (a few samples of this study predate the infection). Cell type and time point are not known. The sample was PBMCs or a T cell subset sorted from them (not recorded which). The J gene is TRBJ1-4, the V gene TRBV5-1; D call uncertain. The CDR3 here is CASSLDVATNEKLFF. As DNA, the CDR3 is TGCGCCAGCAGCTTGGATGTGGCAACTAATGAAAAACTGTTTTTT.